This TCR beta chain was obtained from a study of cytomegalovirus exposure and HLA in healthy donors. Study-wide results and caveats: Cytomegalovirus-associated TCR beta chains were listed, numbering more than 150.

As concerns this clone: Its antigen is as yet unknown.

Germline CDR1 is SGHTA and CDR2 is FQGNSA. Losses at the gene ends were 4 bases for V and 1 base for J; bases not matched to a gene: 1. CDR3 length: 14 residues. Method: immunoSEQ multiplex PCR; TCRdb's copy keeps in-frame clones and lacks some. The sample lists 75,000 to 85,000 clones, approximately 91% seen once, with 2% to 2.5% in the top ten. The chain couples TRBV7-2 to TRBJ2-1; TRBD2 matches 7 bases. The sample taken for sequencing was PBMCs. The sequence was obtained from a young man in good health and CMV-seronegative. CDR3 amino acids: CASSWGGSYNEQFF. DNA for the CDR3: TGTGCCAGCAGCTGGGGGGGTTCCTACAATGAGCAGTTCTTC.